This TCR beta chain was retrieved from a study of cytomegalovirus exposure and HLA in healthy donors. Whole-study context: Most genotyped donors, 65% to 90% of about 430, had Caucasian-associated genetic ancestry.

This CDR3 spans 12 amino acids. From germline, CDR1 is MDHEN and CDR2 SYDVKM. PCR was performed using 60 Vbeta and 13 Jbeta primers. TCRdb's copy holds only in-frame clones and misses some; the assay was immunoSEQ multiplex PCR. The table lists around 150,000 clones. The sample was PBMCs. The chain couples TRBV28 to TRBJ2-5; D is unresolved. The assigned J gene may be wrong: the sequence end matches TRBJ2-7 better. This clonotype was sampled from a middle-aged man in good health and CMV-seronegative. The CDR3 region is CASNRMGYEQYF. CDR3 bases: TGTGCCAGCAACCGCATGGGCTACGAGCAGTACTTC.